This T cell receptor (beta chain) was captured in a study of T cells in tuberculosis. This CDR3 region has 14 residues. Germline CDR1 GTSNPN, CDR2 SVGIG (reference sequence). V lost 8 bases to trimming and J lost 8 bases; unmatched junction nucleotides: 13. The protocol was immunoSEQ multiplex PCR, while the TCRdb copy is restricted to in-frame clones and leaves out a portion. The table lists tens of thousands of clones, approximately 95% of them singletons. V gene TRBV30 combines with J gene TRBJ1-4, with TRBD1 matching over 8 bases. This clonotype was sampled from a donor aged 10-29 years with latent tuberculosis or without tuberculosis infection. The sequencing sample was made of PBMCs. The CDR3 loop reads CAGNGQGVREKLFF. Written as DNA, the CDR3 is TGTGCCGGAAATGGACAGGGTGTACGGGAAAAACTGTTTTTT. Full variable domain (remainder filled in from reference TRBV30 and TRBJ1-4): SQTIHQWPATLVQPVGSPLSLECTVEGTSNPNLYWYRQAAGRGLQLLFYSVGIGQISSEVPQNLSASRPQDRQFILSSKKLLLSDSGFYLCAGNGQGVREKLFFGSGTQLSVL.